The sequence of this T cell receptor (beta chain) was determined in a study of blood T cell repertoires in COVID-19. Study context: Italy, Spain and the United States were the sources of the convalescent and acute COVID-19 samples. In each case, the material was cDNA or gDNA derived from T cells, B-cell-depleted T cells, or PBMCs.

Assay: immunoSEQ multiplex PCR; the TCRdb copy retains only in-frame clones and omits some. The data hold 150,000 to 190,000 clones, with 84% observed a single time. Two negative PCRs, clearance, or symptom resolution had been documented for recovered Cohort 3 donors. With V trimmed by 6 bases and J by 1 base, 9 bases remained unmatched. CDR1 is LNHDA, CDR2 SQIVND, per germline (reference sequence). This CDR3 region has 16 residues. The receptor comes from a man aged 50 or older who had recovered from COVID-19. Sequencing used PBMCs or T cells enriched from blood (not recorded which). This rearrangement joins TRBV19 to TRBJ2-1; TRBD1 matches 7 bases. The CDR3 is CASRGATGLSYNEQFF. As DNA, the CDR3 is TGTGCCAGTAGAGGGGCGACAGGGCTGTCCTACAATGAGCAGTTCTTC.